This T cell receptor beta chain was identified during a study of blood T cell repertoires in COVID-19. Germline V gene data show CDR1 as MNHNY and CDR2 as SVGAGI (reference sequence). V lost 7 bases, J lost 4 bases, and 7 bases stayed unmatched. The CDR3 loop spans 15 amino acids. TCRdb's copy holds only in-frame clones and misses some; the assay was immunoSEQ multiplex PCR. Altogether 250,000 or so clones are present, roughly 87% being singletons, with the ten largest covering around 4.6%. The origin of this receptor is a woman aged 40 to 50 who had recovered from COVID-19. Sequencing input: peripheral blood. The J gene is TRBJ2-5, the V gene TRBV6-6, with 12 bases that match TRBD1. The CDR3 is CASTKGDRGLETQYF. CDR3 bases: TGTGCCAGCACCAAGGGGGACAGGGGGCTAGAGACCCAGTACTTC.